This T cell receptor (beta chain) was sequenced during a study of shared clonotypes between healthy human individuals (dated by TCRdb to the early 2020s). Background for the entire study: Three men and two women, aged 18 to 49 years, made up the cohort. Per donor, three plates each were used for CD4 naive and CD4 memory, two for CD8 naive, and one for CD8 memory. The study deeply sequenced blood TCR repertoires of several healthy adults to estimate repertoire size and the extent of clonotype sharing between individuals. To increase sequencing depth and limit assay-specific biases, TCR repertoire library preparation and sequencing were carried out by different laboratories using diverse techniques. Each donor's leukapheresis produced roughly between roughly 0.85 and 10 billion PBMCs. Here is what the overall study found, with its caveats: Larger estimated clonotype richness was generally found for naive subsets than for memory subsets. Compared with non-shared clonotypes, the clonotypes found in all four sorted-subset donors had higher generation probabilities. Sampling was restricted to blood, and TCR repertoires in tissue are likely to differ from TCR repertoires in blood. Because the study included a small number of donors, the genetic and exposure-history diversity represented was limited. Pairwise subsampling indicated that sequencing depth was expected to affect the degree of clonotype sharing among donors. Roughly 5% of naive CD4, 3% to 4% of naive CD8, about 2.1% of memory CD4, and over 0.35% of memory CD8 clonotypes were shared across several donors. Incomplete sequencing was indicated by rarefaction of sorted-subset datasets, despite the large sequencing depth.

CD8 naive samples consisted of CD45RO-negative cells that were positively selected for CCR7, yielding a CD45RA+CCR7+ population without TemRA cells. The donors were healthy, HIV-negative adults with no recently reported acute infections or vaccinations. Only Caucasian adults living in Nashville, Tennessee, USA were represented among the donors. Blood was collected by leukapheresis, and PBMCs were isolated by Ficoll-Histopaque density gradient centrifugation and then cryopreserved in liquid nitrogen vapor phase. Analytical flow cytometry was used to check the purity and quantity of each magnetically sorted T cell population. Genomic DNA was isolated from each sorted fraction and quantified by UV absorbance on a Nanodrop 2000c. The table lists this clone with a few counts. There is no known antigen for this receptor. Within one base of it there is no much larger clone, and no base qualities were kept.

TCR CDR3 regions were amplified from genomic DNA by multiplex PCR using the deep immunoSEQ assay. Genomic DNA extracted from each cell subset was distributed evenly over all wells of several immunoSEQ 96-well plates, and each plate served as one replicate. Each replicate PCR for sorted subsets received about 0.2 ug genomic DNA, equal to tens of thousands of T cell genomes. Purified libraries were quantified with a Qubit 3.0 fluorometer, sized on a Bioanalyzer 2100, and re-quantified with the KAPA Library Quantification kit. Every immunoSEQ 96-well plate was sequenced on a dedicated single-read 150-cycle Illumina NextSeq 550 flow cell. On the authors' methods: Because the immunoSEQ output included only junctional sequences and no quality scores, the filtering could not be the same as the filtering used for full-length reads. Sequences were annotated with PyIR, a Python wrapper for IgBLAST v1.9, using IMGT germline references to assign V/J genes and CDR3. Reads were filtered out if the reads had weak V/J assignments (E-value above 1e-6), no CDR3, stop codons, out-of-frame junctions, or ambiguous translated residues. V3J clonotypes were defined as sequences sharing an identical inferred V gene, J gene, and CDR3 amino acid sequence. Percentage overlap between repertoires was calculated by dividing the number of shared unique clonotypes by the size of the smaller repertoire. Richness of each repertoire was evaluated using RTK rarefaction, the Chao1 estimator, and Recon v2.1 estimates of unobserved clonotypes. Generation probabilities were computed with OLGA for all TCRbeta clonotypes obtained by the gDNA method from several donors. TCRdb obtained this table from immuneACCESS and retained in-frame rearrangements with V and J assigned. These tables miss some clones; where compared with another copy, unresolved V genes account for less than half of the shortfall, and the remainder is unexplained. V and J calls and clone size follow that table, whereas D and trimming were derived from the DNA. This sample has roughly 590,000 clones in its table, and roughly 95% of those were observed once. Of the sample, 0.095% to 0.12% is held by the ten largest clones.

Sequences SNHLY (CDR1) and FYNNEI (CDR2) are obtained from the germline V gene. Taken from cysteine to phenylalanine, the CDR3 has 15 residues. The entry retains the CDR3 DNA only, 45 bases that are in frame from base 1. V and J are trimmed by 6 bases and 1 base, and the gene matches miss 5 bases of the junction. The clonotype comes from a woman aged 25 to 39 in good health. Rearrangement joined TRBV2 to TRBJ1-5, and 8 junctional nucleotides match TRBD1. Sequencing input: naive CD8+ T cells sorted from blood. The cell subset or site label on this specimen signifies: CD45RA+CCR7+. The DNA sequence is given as TGTGCCAGCAGGGAGGACAGGGCAAGCAATCAGCCCCAGCATTTT. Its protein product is CASREDRASNQPQHF.